This TCR beta chain comes out of a study of blood T cell repertoires in COVID-19. Study details: Sources were T cells, B-cell-depleted T cells, or PBMCs; the material itself was cDNA or gDNA.

Germline CDR1 reads MDHEN; CDR2 reads SYDVKM. With 8 bases removed from V and 0 bases from J, the gap between germline ends came to 17 bases. This CDR3 is built from 15 residues. Original data processing: Amplification of reference gene primers provided the estimated nucleated cell counts. Assay used: immunoSEQ multiplex PCR; TCRdb lists only in-frame clones, some missing. V, J and clone size reflect that table, while D and trimming were determined from the DNA. Here the sample spans fewer than 200,000 clones, 70% to 85% being singletons. Two negative PCRs, clearance, or symptom resolution characterized the recovered Cohort 3 donors.

This TCR came from a woman between 45 and 60 years old who had recovered from COVID-19. The chain joins TRBV28 to TRBJ2-7; D possibly corresponds to TRBD1 (6 bases). The sample was PBMCs or T cells enriched from blood (not recorded which). This chain's CDR3 is CASLVGQTFSYEQYF. The CDR3 coding sequence is TGTGCCAGCCTTGTGGGACAAACTTTCTCCTACGAGCAGTACTTC.